This T cell receptor (beta chain) was sequenced during a study of blood T cell repertoires in COVID-19. Study details: From T cells, B-cell-depleted T cells, or PBMCs came the material, which was cDNA or gDNA.

Authors' data handling: Scientists estimated how many nucleated cells there were by amplifying reference gene primers. TCRdb's table, derived via immunoSEQ multiplex PCR, lists solely in-frame clones and lacks some. The V and J calls and the clone size are those of that table, but D and trimming were determined from the DNA. The data hold 360,000 or so clones, with around 83% observed a single time. Before being deemed recovered, Cohort 3 donors had two negative PCRs, clearance, or symptom resolution. The sequence derives from a woman aged 50 to 60 who had recovered from COVID-19. The sequencing sample was made of PBMCs or T cells enriched from blood (not recorded which).

In nucleotides, the CDR3 is TGCGCCAGCAGCTTGATAGGGGATCAGCCCCAGCATTTT. Amino acids: CASSLIGDQPQHF. The gene calls are TRBV5-1 and TRBJ1-5, with D perhaps TRBD1 (5 bases). From germline, CDR1 is SGHRS and CDR2 YFSETQ. The CDR3 totals 13 residues. The V end lost 1 base, the J end lost 5 bases, and 7 bases lay between the germline ends.